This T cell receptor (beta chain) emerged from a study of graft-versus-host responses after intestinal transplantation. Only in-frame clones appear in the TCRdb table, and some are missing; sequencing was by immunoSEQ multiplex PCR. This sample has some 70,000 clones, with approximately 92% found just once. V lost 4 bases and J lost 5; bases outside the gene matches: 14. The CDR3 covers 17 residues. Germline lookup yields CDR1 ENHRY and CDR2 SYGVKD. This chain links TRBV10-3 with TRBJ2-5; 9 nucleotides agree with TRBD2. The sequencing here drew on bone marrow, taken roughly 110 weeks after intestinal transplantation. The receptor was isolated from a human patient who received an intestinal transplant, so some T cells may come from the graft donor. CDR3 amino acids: CAISVSAGGPGLETQYF. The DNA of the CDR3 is TGTGCCATCAGTGTCTCGGCGGGAGGGCCGGGATTGGAGACCCAGTACTTC.